This T cell receptor beta chain emerged from a study of T cell clusters in autoimmune cytopenias. Multiplex touch-down PCR amplified TRB using TRB-A and TRB-B pools in one tube. TCRdb reworked the multiplex PCR reads into one entry per CDR3 protein, no DNA. The table for this sample gives thousands of distinct CDR3 sequences. CDR3 size: 13 residues. TRB amplification used approximately 250 ng of peripheral blood genomic DNA. Another study also made use of these data, one on T cell repertoires in aging, cancer and after chemotherapy. As reported in that work: Over several months to years, re-sampled healthy donor repertoires clearly shared clones. In each cancer cohort, median generation probability increased across chemotherapy, suggesting thymic output rebounded.

The chain carries TRBV12-3 or TRBV12-4 and TRBJ2-6. The receptor's source is a human donor in good health. Sequenced material: peripheral blood. CDR3 amino acids: CASSFGGANVLTF.